In this sample, the clone carrying this T cell receptor beta chain turned up a few times. Its matching antigen is unknown. The data originate from a study of response to subunit inactivated influenza vaccine. Whole-study findings and limits: Only a handful of new T cells, the authors suggested, are recruited with each seasonal influenza vaccination.

TCRdb reprocessed the RT-PCR reads via MiXCR and lists one record per CDR3 protein. This table has fewer than 700,000 distinct CDR3 sequences, over 10% appearing once. CDR1 and CDR2 from the germline V gene are MNHEY and SVGEGT. After removal of 5 bases from V and 2 bases from J, the junction contained 13 bases not matched to a gene. The CDR3 covers 18 residues. The sequenced sample was PBMCs from blood, obtained around seven weeks after vaccination. The chain carries TRBV6-2 or TRBV6-3 and TRBJ2-3; TRBD2 agrees at 10 bases. The origin of this receptor is a man aged 50 or older who received an inactivated influenza vaccine. This CDR3 is CASSQSSGGRGHTDTQYF. In DNA, the CDR3 is TGTGCCAGCAGTCAATCTAGCGGGGGTCGTGGCCACACAGATACGCAGTATTTT.